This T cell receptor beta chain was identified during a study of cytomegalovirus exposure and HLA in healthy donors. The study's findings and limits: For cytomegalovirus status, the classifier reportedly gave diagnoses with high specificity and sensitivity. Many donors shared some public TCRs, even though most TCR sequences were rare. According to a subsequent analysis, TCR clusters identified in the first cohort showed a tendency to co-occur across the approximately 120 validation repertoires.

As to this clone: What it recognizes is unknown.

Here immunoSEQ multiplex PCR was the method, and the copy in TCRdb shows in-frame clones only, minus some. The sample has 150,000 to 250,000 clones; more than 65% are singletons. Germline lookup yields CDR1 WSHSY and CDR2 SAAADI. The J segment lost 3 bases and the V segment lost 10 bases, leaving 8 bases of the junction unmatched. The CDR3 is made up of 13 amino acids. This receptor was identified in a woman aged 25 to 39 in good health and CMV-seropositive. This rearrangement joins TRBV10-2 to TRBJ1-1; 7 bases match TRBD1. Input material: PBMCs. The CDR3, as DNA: TGCGCCATGTCCTCCGGGACAGACACTGAAGCTTTCTTT. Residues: CAMSSGTDTEAFF.